The source of this T cell receptor beta chain is a study of regulatory and conventional T cells in RAG deficiency. Study-level findings and limits: Omenn CD25-high CD127-low cells may be activated cells, not true Tregs. Shorter CDR3s in all patient subsets; >85% Treg-Tconv overlap in Omenn. RAG-deficient patients showed markedly lower Shannon entropy and higher Simpson indices than control T-cell subsets.

As regards this clone: Its antigen is currently unknown.

Produced via immunoSEQ multiplex PCR; TCRdb's table is partial and in-frame only. The sample includes tens of thousands of clones, 75% to 95% seen only once; the top ten take roughly 0.74%. Blood CD4+ CD25-high CD127-low regulatory T cells supplied the genomic DNA template. Germline assignment: CDR1 LNHDA and CDR2 SQIVND (reference sequence). CDR3 size: 16 residues. V lost 4 bases and J lost 5; bases outside the gene matches: 9. This same sample was also taken into another study, of regulatory T cells. That source reports: Primers: 52 TRBV forward and 13 TRBJ reverse. Skewed V and J usage and few unique V-J pairs marked patient repertoires, most in Tregs.

This sequence originates from a human donor in good health. The rearrangement links TRBV19 to TRBJ1-1; 11 bases agree with TRBD1. Sequences were obtained from Tregs sorted from blood. CDR3 residues: CASSTMDRGPGTEAFF. The CDR3 DNA follows: TGTGCCAGTAGTACTATGGACAGGGGGCCTGGTACTGAAGCTTTCTTT.